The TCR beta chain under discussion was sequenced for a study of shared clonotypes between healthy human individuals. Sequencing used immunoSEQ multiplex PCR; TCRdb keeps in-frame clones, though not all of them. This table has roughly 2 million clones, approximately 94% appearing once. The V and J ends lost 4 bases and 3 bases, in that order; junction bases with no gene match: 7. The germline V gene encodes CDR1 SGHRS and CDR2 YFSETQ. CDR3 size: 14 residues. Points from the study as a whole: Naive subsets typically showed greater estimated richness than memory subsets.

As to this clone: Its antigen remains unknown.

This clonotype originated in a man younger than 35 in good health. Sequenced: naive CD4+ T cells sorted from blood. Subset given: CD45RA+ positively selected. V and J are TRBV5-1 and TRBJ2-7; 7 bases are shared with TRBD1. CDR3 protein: CASSTGTVDYEQYF. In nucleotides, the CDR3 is TGCGCCAGCAGCACCGGGACAGTAGACTACGAGCAGTACTTC.